What follows is one TCR beta chain and its context. V dropped 6 bases and J dropped 5; count of bases not matched to a gene: 15. CDR1 is SNHLY and CDR2 is FYNNEI in the germline V gene. CDR3 size: 17 residues. The data derive from a study of blood T cell repertoires in COVID-19. Here immunoSEQ multiplex PCR was the method, and the copy in TCRdb shows in-frame clones only, minus some. The sample lists about 220,000 clones, around 80% occurring once. The source of this sequence is a human donor in a cohort sampled during active COVID-19. Sample: peripheral blood. The chain employs TRBV2 and TRBJ2-3, with 9 positions matching TRBD1. CDR3 DNA sequence: TGTGCCAGCAGCTCGATTGGACAGGGGAGTGGAGGAGATACGCAGTATTTT. Translated, it gives CASSSIGQGSGGDTQYF.